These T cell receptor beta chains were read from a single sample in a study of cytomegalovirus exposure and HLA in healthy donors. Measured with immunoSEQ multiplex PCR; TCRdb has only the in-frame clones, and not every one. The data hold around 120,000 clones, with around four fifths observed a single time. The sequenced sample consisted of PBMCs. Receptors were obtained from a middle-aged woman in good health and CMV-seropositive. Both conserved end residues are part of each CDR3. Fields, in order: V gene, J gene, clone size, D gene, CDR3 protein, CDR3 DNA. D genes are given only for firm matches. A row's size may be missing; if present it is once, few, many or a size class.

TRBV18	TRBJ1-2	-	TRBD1	CASSNTGGVNYGYTF	TGTGCCAGCTCAAACACAGGGGGCGTTAACTATGGCTACACCTTC
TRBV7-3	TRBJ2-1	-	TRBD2	CASSHGTTSDEQFF	TGTGCCAGCAGTCACGGAACAACTAGCGATGAGCAGTTCTTC
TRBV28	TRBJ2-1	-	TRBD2	CASSVSREGNEQFF	TGTGCCAGCAGTGTGTCGCGGGAGGGCAATGAGCAGTTCTTC
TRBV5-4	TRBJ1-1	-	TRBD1	CASSLGTGTEAFF	TGTGCCAGCAGCTTGGGGACAGGGACTGAAGCTTTCTTT
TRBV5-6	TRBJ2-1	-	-	CASSLIMGADEQFF	TGTGCCAGCAGCTTGATAATGGGGGCGGATGAGCAGTTCTTC
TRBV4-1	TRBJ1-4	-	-	CASGQDFAVGGEKLFF	TGCGCCAGCGGCCAAGATTTCGCGGTCGGAGGTGAAAAACTGTTTTTT
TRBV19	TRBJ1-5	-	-	CASSIQGRTYSNQPQHF	TGTGCCAGTAGTATCCAGGGAAGGACCTATAGCAATCAGCCCCAGCATTTT
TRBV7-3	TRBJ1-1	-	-	CASSLQGKVVNTEAFF	TGTGCCAGCAGCCTGCAGGGGAAGGTGGTGAACACTGAAGCTTTCTTT
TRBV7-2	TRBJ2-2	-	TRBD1	CASSLDRGAGELFF	TGTGCCAGCAGCCTCGACAGGGGCGCCGGGGAGCTGTTTTTT
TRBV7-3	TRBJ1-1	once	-	CASSFGRFDEAFF	TGTGCCAGCAGCTTTGGGAGGTTCGATGAAGCTTTCTTT
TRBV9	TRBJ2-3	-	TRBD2	CASSVPGLRSPDTQYF	TGTGCCAGCAGCGTACCGGGACTAAGGTCACCAGATACGCAGTATTTT
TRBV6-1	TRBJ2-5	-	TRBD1	CASTYRGPETQYF	TGTGCCAGCACCTACAGGGGGCCAGAGACCCAGTACTTC
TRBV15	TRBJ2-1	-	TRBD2	CATSRDRTSGLASFF	TGTGCCACCAGCAGAGATAGGACTAGCGGACTTGCTTCATTCTTC
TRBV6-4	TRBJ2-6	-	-	CASSDSQSGANVLTF	TGTGCCAGCAGTGACTCCCAGTCTGGGGCCAACGTCCTGACTTTC
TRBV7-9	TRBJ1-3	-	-	CASSLSSGGHSGNTIYF	TGTGCCAGCAGCTTAAGCTCTGGAGGGCACTCTGGAAACACCATATATTTT
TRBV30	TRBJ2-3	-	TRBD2	CAWTTRGGGSTDTQYF	TGTGCCTGGACGACTCGCGGGGGAGGTAGCACAGATACGCAGTATTTT
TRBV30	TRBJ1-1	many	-	CAWSPFLVPTEAFF	TGTGCCTGGAGTCCTTTTCTTGTTCCCACTGAAGCTTTCTTT
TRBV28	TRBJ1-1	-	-	CASSLVLRRSPEAFF	TGTGCCAGCAGTTTAGTGTTACGGAGATCTCCTGAAGCTTTCTTT
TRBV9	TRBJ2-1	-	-	CASSPGGGVGEQFF	TGTGCCAGCTCCCCTGGCGGGGGCGTCGGTGAGCAGTTCTTC
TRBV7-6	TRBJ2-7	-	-	CASSPGVAVGYEQYF	TGTGCCAGCAGCCCCGGGGTAGCGGTGGGGTACGAGCAGTACTTC
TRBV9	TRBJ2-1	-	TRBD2	CASSVVASLGGEQFF	TGTGCCAGCAGCGTAGTTGCTAGTTTGGGGGGGGAGCAGTTCTTC
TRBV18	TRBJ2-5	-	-	CASSPPWGDQETQYF	TGTGCCAGCTCACCACCATGGGGGGACCAAGAGACCCAGTACTTC
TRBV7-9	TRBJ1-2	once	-	CASSLGDISCGYTF	TGTGCCAGCAGCTTAGGGGACATCTCATGTGGCTACACCTTC
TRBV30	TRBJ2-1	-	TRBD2	CAWNSGPDEQFF	TGTGCCTGGAATAGCGGGCCAGATGAGCAGTTCTTC
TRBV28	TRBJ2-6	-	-	CASSPNRQGANVLTF	TGTGCCAGCAGTCCGAACCGACAAGGGGCCAACGTCCTGACTTTC
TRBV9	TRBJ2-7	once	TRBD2	CASSVESLAGSEQYF	TGTGCCAGCAGCGTAGAATCCCTAGCGGGGAGCGAGCAGTACTTC
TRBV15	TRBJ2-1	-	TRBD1	CATSRASAGQGSYNEQFF	TGTGCCACCAGCAGAGCTTCGGCGGGACAGGGCTCCTACAATGAGCAGTTCTTC
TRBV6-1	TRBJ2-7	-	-	CASSEIGSSYEQYF	TGTGCCAGCAGTGAAATCGGTAGTTCCTACGAGCAGTACTTC
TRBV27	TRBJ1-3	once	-	CASRPTYSGNTIYF	TGTGCCAGCAGGCCGACTTATTCTGGAAACACCATATATTTT
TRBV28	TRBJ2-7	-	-	CASSLSSGTYPYEQYF	TGTGCCAGCAGTTTATCATCCGGGACTTATCCCTACGAGCAGTACTTC
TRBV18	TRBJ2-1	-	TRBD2	CASSPRTSGSGSYNEQFF	TGTGCCAGCTCACCGCGGACTAGCGGGAGTGGTTCCTACAATGAGCAGTTCTTC
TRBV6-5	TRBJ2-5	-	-	CASSYVEKETQYF	TGTGCCAGCAGTTACGTGGAGAAAGAGACCCAGTACTTC
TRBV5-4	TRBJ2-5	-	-	CASTQDNQETQYF	TGTGCCAGCACCCAGGACAACCAAGAGACCCAGTACTTC
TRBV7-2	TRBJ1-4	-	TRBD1	CASSVDRDEKLFF	TGTGCCAGCAGCGTAGACAGGGACGAAAAACTGTTTTTT
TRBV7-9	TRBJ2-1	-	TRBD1	CASSSSGTGWAEQFF	TGTGCCAGCAGCTCATCCGGGACAGGGTGGGCTGAGCAGTTCTTC
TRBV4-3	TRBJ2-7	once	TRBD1	CASSQDQGTGGPGYEQYF	TGCGCCAGCAGCCAAGATCAGGGGACAGGGGGCCCCGGCTACGAGCAGTACTTC
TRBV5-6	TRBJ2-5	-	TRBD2	CASSFITSGETQYF	TGTGCCAGCAGCTTTATTACTAGCGGAGAGACCCAGTACTTC
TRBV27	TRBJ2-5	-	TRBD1	CASSLDRGREETQYF	TGTGCCAGCAGTCTGGACAGGGGGCGGGAAGAGACCCAGTACTTC